What follows are 19 T cell receptor beta chains derived from one specimen sequenced in a study of T cell responses to AZD1222 COVID-19 vaccine. Libraries were prepared by immunoSEQ multiplex PCR; TCRdb keeps only in-frame clonotypes and omits some of them. This table has approximately 100,000 clones, around nine tenths appearing once. The sample in question was peripheral blood, obtained on day 0 of AZD1222 vaccination. These receptors originate from an adult in good health.

This clone has a single count. The chain has TRBV19 and TRBJ1-5; 7 positions match TRBD1. Germline CDR1 is LNHDA and CDR2 is SQIVND (reference sequence). The trim removed 6 bases at V and 0 bases at J, leaving 2 bases unmatched. CDR3 size: 14 residues. The CDR3 DNA sequence: TGTGCCAGTAGCGACAGGGATAGCAATCAGCCCCAGCATTTT. This translates into CASSDRDSNQPQHF.

The V gene is TRBV11-3, the J gene TRBJ2-2; 12 nucleotides match TRBD2. Germline assignment: CDR1 SGHNT and CDR2 YENEEA. The CDR3 consists of 15 residues. V dropped 5 bases and J dropped 7; count of bases not matched to a gene: 5. This CDR3 reads CASSPSGRADGELFF. The CDR3 coding sequence is TGTGCCAGCAGCCCTAGCGGGAGGGCCGACGGGGAGCTGTTTTTT.

This clone was seen only a few times. The chain employs TRBV27 and TRBJ2-1; a weak D match, TRBD1 (5 bases). The ends were cut back, 6 bases at V and 6 bases at J, with 18 bases in the middle. CDR1 MNHEY and CDR2 SMNVEV come from the germline V gene (reference sequence). The CDR3 is 15 residues long. The CDR3 nucleotides are TGTGCCAGCAGACCAGGGTCCCTCATTTTCAATGAGCAGTTCTTC. Its protein product is CASRPGSLIFNEQFF.

The CDR3 spells CSSSGSGNSYNEQFF. In DNA form, the CDR3 reads TGCAGCTCCTCAGGATCGGGAAACTCCTACAATGAGCAGTTCTTC. V is TRBV29-1 and J is TRBJ2-1; weak D call: TRBD2 (5 bases). V was cut by 8 bases and J by 0 bases, with 17 bases left in between. The CDR3 runs 15 residues. CDR1 is SQVTM, CDR2 ANQGSEA, per germline.

The DNA for the CDR3 is TGTGCCAGCAGTCCAGAAGGGGGCTGGTACACTGAAGCTTTCTTT. Its translation is CASSPEGGWYTEAFF. The gene calls are TRBV28 and TRBJ1-1; 7 bases align to TRBD1. Germline V lookup: CDR1 MDHEN, CDR2 SYDVKM. The CDR3 loop spans 15 amino acids. V was pared by 5 bases and J by 3 bases, with 9 bases of the junction left unmatched. Combining the CDR3 with reference TRBV28 and TRBJ1-1 gives the whole variable domain DVKVTQSSRYLVKRTGEKVFLECVQDMDHENMFWYRQDPGLGLRLIYFSYDVKMKEKGDIPEGYSVSREKKERFSLILESASTNQTSMYLCASSPEGGWYTEAFFGQGTRLTVV.

V is TRBV20-1 and J is TRBJ2-3; TRBD2 agrees at 11 bases. Germline assignment: CDR1 DFQATT and CDR2 SNEGSKA (reference sequence). Trimming cost V 3 bases and J 4 bases; bases outside gene matches: 15. This CDR3 is 18 amino acids long. The CDR3 reads CSASVAGGRGVIADTQYF. CDR3 nucleotide sequence: TGCAGTGCTAGTGTAGCGGGAGGGAGGGGTGTAATCGCAGATACGCAGTATTTT.

The rearrangement uses TRBV19 and TRBJ2-1; 8 nucleotides line up with TRBD1. This CDR3 has 15 residues. V was pared by 9 bases and J by 9 bases, with 16 bases of the junction left unmatched. Germline CDR1 and CDR2: LNHDA and SQIVND (reference sequence). CDR3 loop: CASQADRVINGEQFF. CDR3 bases: TGTGCCAGCCAAGCGGACAGGGTAATTAACGGTGAGCAGTTCTTC.

This clone occurred a few times. V and J are TRBV19 and TRBJ2-1; D unclear. V lost 2 bases to trimming and J lost 4 bases, with 6 bases between them. The CDR3 length is 13 residues. Germline CDR1 LNHDA, CDR2 SQIVND (reference sequence). In nucleotides, the CDR3 is TGTGCCAGTAGTATACCAATATACAATGAGCAGTTCTTC. This sequence encodes CASSIPIYNEQFF.

The chain joins TRBV6-2 or TRBV6-3 to TRBJ1-5; 9 bases line up with TRBD1. CDR3 size: 15 residues. Germline loops: CDR1 MNHEY, CDR2 SVGEGT. Trimming at V came to 2 bases and at J to 7 bases, leaving 6 bases not matched to a gene. The CDR3 DNA sequence: TGTGCCAGCAGTTACGGCGGGGACAGGGCACAGCCCCAGCATTTT. This translates into CASSYGGDRAQPQHF.

The chain is built from TRBV30 and TRBJ2-2; 13 bases line up with TRBD2. CDR1 is GTSNPN, CDR2 SVGIG, per germline (reference sequence). This CDR3 is 22 amino acids long. After removal of 0 bases from V and 6 bases from J, the junction contained 22 bases not matched to a gene. CDR3 DNA sequence: TGTGCCTGGAGTGTACTCCTACACCCCAGGACTAGCGGGAGCCGGGGGTCCGGGGAGCTGTTTTTT. Encoded protein: CAWSVLLHPRTSGSRGSGELFF.

This chain links TRBV11-2 with TRBJ2-5, with 7 positions matching TRBD1. CDR1 and CDR2 from the germline V gene are SGHAT and FQNNGV. The CDR3 runs 15 residues. The V segment lost 5 bases and the J segment 4 bases; nucleotides outside the gene matches: 10. The CDR3 loop reads CASSTWTGRGETQYF. CDR3 DNA sequence: TGTGCCAGCAGCACCTGGACAGGCCGTGGAGAGACCCAGTACTTC.

This clone was observed a single time. The rearrangement joins TRBV3-1 (or the pseudogene TRBV3-2) to TRBJ2-7; TRBD2 matches at 8 bases. The germline CDR1 and CDR2 sequences are LGHDT and YNNKEL (reference sequence). CDR3 size: 13 residues. With 4 bases clipped from V and 6 bases from J, the junction kept 5 bases outside the gene matches. CDR3 amino acids: CASSPGLASEQYF. CDR3 nucleotides: TGTGCCAGCAGCCCAGGACTAGCATCCGAGCAGTACTTC.

The V and J genes are TRBV5-4 and TRBJ2-1; 8 nucleotides agree with TRBD2. The CDR3 extends over 16 amino acids. Germline trimming cut 0 bases from V and 3 bases from J; bases unmatched to any gene: 5. From germline, CDR1 is SGHNT and CDR2 YYREEE (reference sequence). The DNA for the CDR3 is TGTGCCAGCAGCTTGGAGAACGGGAGGGACTACAATGAGCAGTTCTTC. It codes for CASSLENGRDYNEQFF. The variable domain in full, completed from reference TRBV5-4 and TRBJ2-1, reads ETGVTQSPTHLIKTRGQQVTLRCSSQSGHNTVSWYQQALGQGPQFIFQYYREEENGRGNFPPRFSGLQFPNYSSELNVNALELDDSALYLCASSLENGRDYNEQFFGPGTRLTVL.

The genes are TRBV9 and TRBJ2-2; D call uncertain. V lost 0 bases and J 0 bases, leaving 9 bases between the germline ends. The germline gives CDR1 SGDLS, CDR2 YYNGEE. This CDR3 region has 16 residues. CDR3 amino acids: CASSVGVRANTGELFF. CDR3 nucleotide sequence: TGTGCCAGCAGCGTAGGAGTTCGGGCGAACACCGGGGAGCTGTTTTTT.

The CDR3 sequence is CASSLPGQITGELFF. CDR3 bases: TGTGCCAGCAGTCTACCGGGACAGATCACCGGGGAGCTGTTTTTT. The chain joins TRBV28 to TRBJ2-2; 7 bases are shared with TRBD1. V lost 5 bases and J lost 4; bases outside the gene matches: 7. The CDR3 totals 15 residues. Germline V CDR1 and CDR2: MDHEN, SYDVKM. Full variable domain (missing parts from reference TRBV28 and TRBJ2-2): DVKVTQSSRYLVKRTGEKVFLECVQDMDHENMFWYRQDPGLGLRLIYFSYDVKMKEKGDIPEGYSVSREKKERFSLILESASTNQTSMYLCASSLPGQITGELFFGEGSRLTVL.

A single count supports this clone. This rearrangement joins TRBV7-2 to TRBJ2-3; maybe TRBD1 (6 bases). The CDR3 spans 17 residues. V shed 2 bases and J shed 6 bases, with 21 bases lying between them. CDR1 and CDR2 (germline): SGHTA, FQGNSA. The CDR3 reads CASSLRGTEGPRDTQYF. The CDR3 DNA reads TGTGCCAGCAGCTTAAGGGGGACCGAGGGCCCGAGGGATACGCAGTATTTT.

The chain couples TRBV6-2 or TRBV6-3 to TRBJ1-6, with D hard to call. CDR3 length: 14 residues. Germline V gene sequence: CDR1 MNHEY, CDR2 SVGEGT. The V end lost 5 bases, the J end lost 7 bases, and 12 bases lay between the germline ends. CDR3 loop: CASSTNLGNSPLHF. The CDR3 nucleotides are TGTGCCAGCAGTACGAACCTAGGGAATTCACCCCTCCACTTT.

This clone was counted once. V is TRBV28 and J is TRBJ2-7; D not certain. Between the trimmed V and J ends, which lost 6 bases and 5 bases, there was a span of 11 bases. The germline V gene has CDR1 MDHEN and CDR2 SYDVKM. The CDR3 is 12 amino acids. CDR3 nucleotide sequence: TGTGCCAGCAGCACAGCGCCCCACGAGCAGTACTTC. It codes for CASSTAPHEQYF.

The chain carries TRBV11-2 and TRBJ1-3; D may be TRBD1 (5 bases). Germline V gives CDR1 SGHAT, CDR2 FQNNGV. This CDR3 has 19 residues. The V gene lost 2 bases and the J gene lost 0 bases, with 20 bases spanning the gap. CDR3 amino acids: CASSLKGAQVLSSGNTIYF. CDR3 nucleotides: TGTGCCAGCAGCTTAAAAGGGGCGCAGGTCCTGAGCTCTGGAAACACCATATATTTT.